The text below deals with one TCR beta chain. The antigen it binds to is not known. No clone much larger than this one lies a single base away; base qualities are absent. The CDR1 and CDR2 encoded by the germline V gene are ENHRY and SYGVKD. The CDR3 spans 13 residues, from the cysteine through the phenylalanine. Only the CDR3 part of the read is kept: 39 bases, read in frame from the first base. V was cut back by 5 bases and J by 9 bases, leaving a gap of 11 bases between them. Patients with hyperthyroidism were aged 18 to 65 years, had been newly diagnosed, and had a disease duration of less than 2 months. Patients with other autoimmune diseases, uncontrolled infections, pregnancy or lactation were excluded from the study. Diagnosis was based on clinical symptoms, serum thyroxine, TRAb, thyroid ultrasound and orbital computed tomography. Total RNA was extracted with Trizol reagent and quality-checked on an Agilent 2100 Bioanalyzer.

The sample originates from a study of Graves' ophthalmopathy and Graves' hyperthyroidism (dated by TCRdb to the late 2010s). About the investigation overall: A patient counted as having stable hyperthyroidism if there was no progression to ophthalmopathy within 18 months of follow-up. Following sampling, methimazole starting at 30 mg daily was administered to hyperthyroidism patients, and high-dose intravenous methylprednisolone was administered to ophthalmopathy patients. The independent validation cohort included about 19 hyperthyroidism patients plus 17 patients who later progressed from hyperthyroidism to ophthalmopathy. In several hyperthyroidism patients, the T-cell repertoires found in thyroid tissue were compared with those found in blood. In total, 135 blood samples were TCR-sequenced: around 42 ophthalmopathy, 75 hyperthyroidism and some 17 hyperthyroidism-to-ophthalmopathy patients. The study used TCR beta repertoire signatures to distinguish Graves' ophthalmopathy from Graves' hyperthyroidism and to predict progression to ophthalmopathy. To explore V-J signatures that distinguish ophthalmopathy from hyperthyroidism, a discovery set of 90 to 100 patients was enrolled, made up of 43 with ophthalmopathy and some 56 with stable hyperthyroidism. The paper's findings and limits, for the study overall: Ophthalmopathy was separated from stable hyperthyroidism by the 13-signature model with more than 85% sensitivity and 81% to 83% specificity in cross-validation and with 80%/75% in the test set. No statistical method was used to set the sample size in advance, and the investigators knew which group each participant was assigned to. Most expanded thyroid clonotypes with frequency above 0.001 were also detected in blood, suggesting blood repertoires may reflect the thyroid immune response. In validation, the model predicted ophthalmopathy progression with 55% to 71% sensitivity and about 77% specificity; some twelve predicted patients were CT-confirmed with GO in a median of approximately 6.5 months.

For repertoire sequencing, the TCR beta CDR3 regions were amplified from RNA transcripts. A first-round RT-PCR used HTBI primers with the Qiagen OneStep RT-PCR kit, followed by a second-round multiplex PCR, size selection and purification. The libraries underwent paired-end sequencing with 100 bp reads on an Illumina HiSeq2000. Concerning the study's data processing: Reads were processed with SOAPnuke, discarding reads with adapters, uncalled bases, mean Phred below 15, or no exact constant-primer or identifier match. High-quality paired reads were merged with COPE v1.2.5. Unique nucleotide sequences were defined as clonotypes and aligned to IMGT TRB V, D and J references using MiTCR v1.1. The analysis was limited to V-J combinations with a frequency above 0.0001, which together covered 99% to 99.2% of repertoires. A TCR clonal expansion and chaos score per V-J combination was defined as the ratio of F50 clonal expansion to chaos observed in the TCRdist matrix. Welch's t-statistics and random forest were used to narrow the features down to approximately 13 V-J combinations, which were then fed into a naive Bayes classifier. The Morisita-Horn index was used to measure how similar the thyroid and blood repertoires were. TCRdb reprocessed the public reads (quality trimming at Q25 with fastp, clone calling with MiXCR) and kept in-frame beta chains. Each entry is one CDR3 protein sequence, shown with its most common DNA and genes. V and J calls and clone size were set by TCRdb, not the authors. Recorded for this sample are a few hundred thousand distinct CDR3 sequences; approximately 35% of them occurred a single time. Of the sample, approximately 4.1% falls within the top ten clones.

The TCR originated in an adult man with Graves' hyperthyroidism. The chain couples TRBV10-3 to TRBJ1-6; perhaps TRBD1 is the D gene, with 5 bases matching. The sequencing input was peripheral blood or thyroid tissue (not recorded which). The CDR3 reads as follows: CAISKGEGSPLHF. The bases are TGTGCCATCAGTAAAGGGGAGGGTTCACCCCTCCACTTT.